This is a list of T cell receptor beta chains from one sample in a study of cytomegalovirus exposure and HLA in healthy donors. Profiling relied on immunoSEQ multiplex PCR, and the TCRdb table lists in-frame clones only, not all of them. The sample has over 120,000 clones, approximately 84% seen once; the top ten hold more than 9.5%. Sequencing input: PBMCs. These receptors all come from a woman aged 55-70 years in good health and CMV-seropositive. Both conserved end residues are part of each CDR3. D genes are given only for firm matches. Some rows mark clone size as missing; the rest say once, few, many or name a class of expanded clone.

J: TRBJ2-3; V: TRBV9; size: NA; D: NA; CDR3: CASSSDIHGTDTQYF; DNA: TGTGCCAGTTCGTCTGACATACATGGGACAGATACGCAGTATTTT
J: TRBJ2-7; V: TRBV30; size: once; D: TRBD2; CDR3: CAWTSGATYEQYF; DNA: TGTGCCTGGACTAGCGGGGCGACCTACGAGCAGTACTTC
J: TRBJ2-1; V: TRBV9; size: NA; D: NA; CDR3: CASSPLGSSDGNEQFF; DNA: TGTGCCAGCAGCCCATTAGGGTCTAGCGACGGCAATGAGCAGTTCTTC
J: TRBJ2-1; V: TRBV4-1; size: NA; D: TRBD2; CDR3: CASSQGPREELNEQFF; DNA: TGCGCCAGCAGCCAAGGTCCACGGGAGGAACTGAATGAGCAGTTCTTC
J: TRBJ2-2; V: TRBV4-3; size: NA; D: TRBD2; CDR3: CASSQSSGRADTGELFF; DNA: TGCGCCAGCAGCCAATCTAGCGGGAGGGCGGACACCGGGGAGCTGTTTTTT
J: TRBJ2-7; V: TRBV28; size: NA; D: NA; CDR3: CASSFRQISYEQYF; DNA: TGTGCCAGCAGTTTTAGACAGATTTCCTACGAGCAGTACTTC
J: TRBJ1-5; V: TRBV7-3; size: NA; D: NA; CDR3: CASSLTPTAYNQPQHF; DNA: TGTGCCAGCAGCTTAACGCCTACAGCCTACAATCAGCCCCAGCATTTT
J: TRBJ2-2; V: TRBV7-6; size: NA; D: TRBD2; CDR3: CASSSSRLAGNTGELFF; DNA: TGTGCCAGCAGCTCATCCCGACTAGCGGGGAACACCGGGGAGCTGTTTTTT
J: TRBJ2-7; V: TRBV30; size: NA; D: NA; CDR3: CAWRVWERGYEQYF; DNA: TGTGCCTGGAGAGTGTGGGAGAGAGGCTACGAGCAGTACTTC
J: TRBJ1-1; V: TRBV18; size: NA; D: TRBD1; CDR3: CASSFRDRGTEAFF; DNA: TGTGCCAGCTCATTCCGGGACAGGGGTACTGAAGCTTTCTTT
J: TRBJ2-7; V: TRBV5-1; size: NA; D: NA; CDR3: CASSLAGRGYVQYF; DNA: TGCGCCAGCAGCTTGGCCGGACGCGGGTACGTGCAGTACTTC
J: TRBJ2-7; V: TRBV6-1; size: NA; D: NA; CDR3: CASSDTDYEQYF; DNA: TGTGCCAGCAGTGACACTGACTACGAGCAGTACTTC
J: TRBJ2-1; V: TRBV28; size: NA; D: NA; CDR3: CASRQISGAVEQFF; DNA: TGTGCCAGCAGACAGATCTCAGGGGCGGTTGAGCAGTTCTTC
J: TRBJ1-3; V: TRBV5-4; size: once; D: NA; CDR3: CASSLGQATSGNTIYF; DNA: TGTGCCAGCAGCTTGGGACAGGCAACATCTGGAAACACCATATATTTT
J: TRBJ1-1; V: TRBV7-8; size: NA; D: NA; CDR3: CASSMGLPNTEAFF; DNA: TGTGCCAGCAGCATGGGACTCCCGAACACTGAAGCTTTCTTT
J: TRBJ2-5; V: TRBV2; size: once; D: NA; CDR3: CASNGGRGVRETQYF; DNA: TGTGCCAGCAATGGGGGGAGGGGGGTTCGGGAGACCCAGTACTTC
J: TRBJ2-7; V: TRBV10-3; size: NA; D: NA; CDR3: CAISDLASNYEQYF; DNA: TGTGCCATCAGTGATCTAGCGTCTAATTACGAGCAGTACTTC
J: TRBJ2-7; V: TRBV7-2; size: NA; D: TRBD2; CDR3: CASSYIAGMNNEQYF; DNA: TGTGCCAGCAGCTACATAGCGGGAATGAATAATGAGCAGTACTTC
J: TRBJ2-7; V: TRBV28; size: NA; D: TRBD1; CDR3: CASRGTGTYEQYF; DNA: TGTGCCAGCCGGGGGACAGGCACCTACGAGCAGTACTTC
J: TRBJ1-1; V: TRBV2; size: NA; D: TRBD1; CDR3: CASRVETGPEAFF; DNA: TGTGCCAGTAGGGTCGAGACAGGGCCTGAAGCTTTCTTT
J: TRBJ1-2; V: TRBV2; size: NA; D: NA; CDR3: CASSESRGSGYTF; DNA: TGTGCCAGCAGTGAATCGAGAGGGAGCGGCTACACCTTC
J: TRBJ2-6; V: TRBV19; size: NA; D: TRBD1; CDR3: CATIRAGTGDSGANVLTF; DNA: TGTGCCACCATTCGGGCCGGGACAGGCGACTCTGGGGCCAACGTCCTGACTTTC
J: TRBJ2-2; V: TRBV28; size: NA; D: NA; CDR3: CASSLVGPGELFF; DNA: TGTGCCAGCAGTTTAGTTGGCCCCGGGGAGCTGTTTTTT
J: TRBJ2-3; V: TRBV29-1; size: few; D: TRBD1; CDR3: CSVKDRGSTDTQYF; DNA: TGCAGCGTCAAGGACAGGGGAAGCACAGATACGCAGTATTTT
J: TRBJ2-1; V: TRBV5-5; size: NA; D: TRBD2; CDR3: CASSSTSGLANNEQFF; DNA: TGTGCCAGCAGCTCGACGTCGGGACTAGCGAACAATGAGCAGTTCTTC
J: TRBJ2-4; V: TRBV29-1; size: once; D: NA; CDR3: CSVEDGSIQYF; DNA: TGCAGCGTTGAAGATGGTAGCATTCAGTACTTC
J: TRBJ2-1; V: TRBV5-1; size: NA; D: NA; CDR3: CASSLGGRNEQFF; DNA: TGCGCCAGCAGCTTGGGGGGGCGGAATGAGCAGTTCTTC
J: TRBJ1-1; V: TRBV27; size: NA; D: NA; CDR3: CASRGAGTSGIEAFF; DNA: TGTGCCAGCAGGGGAGCCGGGACATCAGGAATAGAAGCTTTCTTT
J: TRBJ2-4; V: TRBV29-1; size: few; D: NA; CDR3: CSVGGHLAKNIQYF; DNA: TGCAGCGTTGGGGGACACTTAGCCAAAAACATTCAGTACTTC
J: TRBJ1-1; V: TRBV28; size: NA; D: NA; CDR3: CASSTGWRTEAFF; DNA: TGTGCCAGCAGTACAGGGTGGAGGACTGAAGCTTTCTTT
J: TRBJ2-1; V: TRBV5-1; size: NA; D: TRBD2; CDR3: CASSLDGSGRAGEQFF; DNA: TGCGCCAGCAGCTTGGATGGTAGCGGGAGAGCCGGTGAGCAGTTCTTC
J: TRBJ1-5; V: TRBV4-1; size: NA; D: NA; CDR3: CASSQDPVQPQHF; DNA: TGCGCCAGCAGCCAAGACCCGGTCCAGCCCCAGCATTTT
J: TRBJ2-7; V: TRBV5-1; size: NA; D: NA; CDR3: CASRSPTGAYEQYF; DNA: TGCGCCAGCAGATCTCCGACGGGAGCCTACGAGCAGTACTTC
J: TRBJ1-1; V: TRBV6-6; size: NA; D: NA; CDR3: CAIHVGRGTEAFF; DNA: TGTGCCATCCATGTCGGGAGGGGCACTGAAGCTTTCTTT
J: TRBJ2-1; V: TRBV4-1; size: NA; D: TRBD1; CDR3: CASSQSVDRGRPDNEQFF; DNA: TGCGCCAGCAGCCAAAGTGTCGACAGGGGACGCCCCGACAATGAGCAGTTCTTC
J: TRBJ2-7; V: TRBV6-5; size: NA; D: TRBD2; CDR3: CASSPQGGRVNEQYF; DNA: TGTGCCAGCAGCCCCCAAGGCGGGAGGGTTAACGAGCAGTACTTC
J: TRBJ2-7; V: TRBV5-6; size: NA; D: TRBD1; CDR3: CASSSGTDYTYEQYF; DNA: TGTGCCAGCAGCTCCGGGACAGACTACACCTACGAGCAGTACTTC
J: TRBJ2-3; V: TRBV30; size: once; D: NA; CDR3: CAWTAGTDTQYF; DNA: TGTGCCTGGACAGCGGGTACAGATACGCAGTATTTT
J: TRBJ1-1; V: TRBV30; size: few; D: TRBD1; CDR3: CAWRGTVNTEAFF; DNA: TGTGCCTGGAGAGGGACAGTGAACACTGAAGCTTTCTTT
J: TRBJ1-4; V: TRBV14; size: NA; D: NA; CDR3: CASSQQLRSEKLFF; DNA: TGTGCCAGCAGCCAACAACTAAGGTCTGAAAAACTGTTTTTT
J: TRBJ1-4; V: TRBV6-1; size: NA; D: NA; CDR3: CASSEERTNEKLFF; DNA: TGTGCCAGCAGTGAAGAGAGGACTAATGAAAAACTGTTTTTT
J: TRBJ2-7; V: TRBV4-3; size: NA; D: TRBD1; CDR3: CASSYSWTGESYEQYF; DNA: TGCGCCAGCAGCTATTCTTGGACAGGGGAGTCCTACGAGCAGTACTTC